This T cell receptor (beta chain) was identified during a study of response to subunit inactivated influenza vaccine. Study-level points and caveats: After each seasonal influenza vaccination, few new T cells are recruited, the authors suggested.

TCRdb reprocessed the RT-PCR reads via MiXCR and lists one record per CDR3 protein. The repertoire includes 280,000 or so distinct CDR3 sequences, 20% to 25% of them detected once, and more than 8.5% sits in the top ten. Of note for this clonotype: Its antigen remains unidentified. Because the CDR3 is missing its conserved closing phenylalanine or tryptophan, this is likely a read error. It is unclear where the CDR3 begins or ends on the DNA, so no DNA is shown, and the CDR3 is as TCRdb lists it.

Both ends counted, the CDR3 spans 12 residues. The starting material was PBMCs from blood, obtained 21 months after vaccination. V and J are TRBV12-3 or TRBV12-4 and TRBJ2-1; TRBD2 reflects the table's D call only, with no check against the DNA. The clonotype comes from a man aged 45 to 75 who received an inactivated influenza vaccine. This chain's CDR3 is CASSLISGGPRI.